The sequence of this T cell receptor beta chain was determined in a study of cytomegalovirus exposure and HLA in healthy donors. Study-level results: One later analysis reportedly identified an Asian-associated ancestry cluster that showed fewer N-insertions than the roughly 620-donor mean. There were some V segments, including TRBV6-2 and TRBV6-3, excluded as indistinguishable.

PCR used 60 Vbeta primers and 13 Jbeta primers. Only in-frame clones appear in the TCRdb table, and some are missing; sequencing was by immunoSEQ multiplex PCR. The table has some 110,000 clones, around 77% seen once. The table lists this clone with a count of one. Its antigen remains unidentified. The CDR3 runs 15 residues. V dropped 0 bases and J dropped 1 base, with 7 bases sitting between them. Germline-derived CDR1 and CDR2 are MNHEY and SVGAGI. This receptor was identified in a man aged 50 to 60 in good health and CMV-seropositive. The sequenced sample consisted of PBMCs. The chain employs TRBV6-5 and TRBJ2-1, with D maybe TRBD2 (5 bases). The CDR3 here is CASSYSGASYNEQFF. The CDR3 region has the DNA TGTGCCAGCAGTTACTCGGGAGCTTCCTACAATGAGCAGTTCTTC.